The 24 T cell receptor beta chains below all came from one sample that was sequenced in a study of identical twins (dated by TCRdb to the mid-2010s). To prepare the library, 5' RACE was applied. The listed sequencing device is Illumina HiSeq 2000. Clones were called with MiXCR by TCRdb after fastp trimmed the public reads at Q25, and only in-frame beta chains were retained. Every CDR3 protein is listed once, alongside the most common genes and DNA of its rows. For this sample the table gives about 1.7 million distinct CDR3 sequences, of which about 31% were detected only once. The ten top clones hold about 0.3% of the sample. Sequenced sample: cord blood. The receptors were gathered from a newborn girl in good health.

This clonotype was seen only once. CDR3 region: CSARDIGAVNSPLHF. CDR3 nucleotide sequence: TGCAGTGCTAGAGATATCGGGGCGGTGAATTCACCCCTCCACTTT. The chain uses TRBV20-1 and TRBJ1-6; weak D call: TRBD1 (5 bases). V was trimmed by 0 bases and J by 7 bases, leaving 13 bases between them. The CDR3 totals 15 residues. From germline, CDR1 is DFQATT and CDR2 SNEGSKA (reference sequence).

Many counts were recorded for this clonotype. The J gene is TRBJ2-4, the V gene TRBV7-2; 7 bases map to TRBD2. The CDR3 totals 17 residues. Germline assignment: CDR1 SGHTA and CDR2 FQGNSA. Losses at the gene ends were 2 bases for V and 0 bases for J; bases not matched to a gene: 7. CDR3: CASSLWSSGSAKNIQYF. The CDR3 nucleotides read TGTGCCAGCAGCTTATGGTCTAGCGGCTCAGCCAAAAACATTCAGTACTTC.

The sample holds one count of this clonotype. The V call is TRBV4-2, the J call TRBJ2-1; 8 nucleotides match TRBD2. The CDR3 is 15 residues long. J was trimmed by 11 bases and V by 0 bases; bases with no gene match: 9. Germline CDR1 is LGHNA and CDR2 is YNFKEQ. This CDR3 reads CASSQDASRGAKQFF. As DNA, the CDR3 is TGTGCCAGCAGCCAAGATGCTTCGCGGGGGGCCAAGCAGTTCTTC.

The rearrangement links TRBV10-1 to TRBJ1-2, with D tentatively TRBD1 (5 bases). Germline V gene data show CDR1 as WNHNN and CDR2 as SYGVQD (reference sequence). V was shortened by 0 bases and J by 8 bases, with 10 bases between the two germline ends. The CDR3 has 13 residues. The chain's CDR3 is CASSESRTRGYTF. CDR3 coding DNA: TGCGCCAGCAGTGAGTCGAGGACAAGGGGCTACACCTTC.

The chain couples TRBV27 to TRBJ2-7; TRBD1 might be the D (6 bases). Germline loops: CDR1 MNHEY, CDR2 SMNVEV (reference sequence). Trimming pared 5 bases from V and 3 bases from J, leaving 17 bases between. This CDR3 spans 15 amino acids. CDR3 residues: CASSRGTLGGYEQYF. Here the CDR3 DNA reads TGTGCCAGCAGTCGAGGGACCCTAGGGGGCTACGAGCAGTACTTC.

The chain couples TRBV19 to TRBJ2-3; 10 bases are a match to TRBD2. J was trimmed by 3 bases and V by 7 bases; bases with no gene match: 10. Per germline, CDR1 LNHDA and CDR2 SQIVND (reference sequence). This CDR3 has 16 residues. CDR3 protein: CASNTAGGPLTDTQYF. CDR3 sequence (DNA): TGTGCCAGTAACACAGCGGGAGGGCCGTTAACAGATACGCAGTATTTT.

This clonotype was picked up many times. This sequence joins TRBV20-1 and TRBJ2-7, with TRBD2 as a possible D gene (5 bases). The CDR3 spans 12 residues. Trimming took off 0 bases at V and 2 bases at J, with 5 bases between the two ends. Germline CDR1 reads DFQATT; CDR2 reads SNEGSKA (reference sequence). The CDR3 region is CSARELAYEQYF. CDR3 DNA: TGCAGTGCTAGAGAACTAGCCTACGAGCAGTACTTC.

This clonotype was observed a handful of times. This chain uses TRBV7-9 with TRBJ2-6; maybe TRBD2 (7 bases). The CDR3 spans 17 residues. Trimming removed 1 base from V and 0 bases from J, with 10 bases in between. Germline V gives CDR1 SEHNR, CDR2 FQNEAQ (reference sequence). The DNA of the CDR3 is TGTGCCAGCAGCTTAGGCGGGGGCGCCTCTGGGGCCAACGTCCTGACTTTC. Residues: CASSLGGGASGANVLTF.

To note about this clonotype: At one of its ends the junction is not consistent with the germline gene, which may arise from a read error. The rearrangement links TRBV7-2 to TRBJ2-1; possibly TRBD1 or TRBD2 for D (5 bases each). Germline V gene sequence: CDR1 SGHTA, CDR2 FQGNSA. This CDR3 contains 14 residues. The CDR3 here is CAGSFLSARGEQFF. The CDR3, as DNA: TGTGCCGGCAGCTTCCTTAGCGCGAGGGGTGAGCAGTTCTTC.

V and J are TRBV20-1 and TRBJ1-2; 8 bases are a match to TRBD1. CDR3 length equals 13 residues. Trimming at V came to 5 bases and at J to 5 bases, leaving 7 bases not matched to a gene. CDR1 is DFQATT and CDR2 is SNEGSKA in the germline V gene (reference sequence). The CDR3: CSAVDRARYGYTF. In DNA form, the CDR3 reads TGCAGTGCTGTGGACAGGGCTCGATATGGCTACACCTTC.

V usage is TRBV12-3 or TRBV12-4 and J usage is TRBJ1-1; a weak D match, TRBD1 (5 bases). Trimming shortened V by 6 bases and J by 3 bases, and 14 bases separated the two germline ends. The CDR3 runs 14 residues. The CDR3 nucleotides read TGTGCCAGCAGACCCAGGGACGAGGACACTGAAGCTTTCTTT. Amino acid sequence: CASRPRDEDTEAFF.

V gene TRBV28 combines with J gene TRBJ2-5, with D possibly being TRBD2 (6 bases). V lost 5 bases, J lost 11 bases, and 24 bases lay in between. Germline-derived CDR1 and CDR2 are MDHEN and SYDVKM. The CDR3 runs 15 residues. CDR3 DNA: TGTGCCAGCAGTCGGGGGACTCCCTCCTACAATGAGCAGTACTTC. Amino acids: CASSRGTPSYNEQYF.

The gene calls are TRBV12-3 or TRBV12-4 and TRBJ2-1; no clear D. Trimming took 1 base from V and 0 from J, leaving 7 bases between them. This CDR3 contains 15 residues. This CDR3 reads CASSLVIYSYNEQFF. For the CDR3, the DNA is TGTGCCAGCAGTTTAGTAATTTACTCCTACAATGAGCAGTTCTTC.

This clonotype was observed a few times. The chain uses TRBV2 and TRBJ1-4, with 10 nucleotides matching TRBD1. The germline gives CDR1 SNHLY, CDR2 FYNNEI. The CDR3 totals 15 residues. V was pared by 3 bases and J by 8 bases, with 6 bases of the junction left unmatched. The CDR3 nucleotides are TGTGCCAGCAGTGAGGGGGACAGGGGAAGGGAAAAACTGTTTTTT. Translation gives CASSEGDRGREKLFF.

This clonotype has only a few counts. This chain joins TRBV6-1 and TRBJ1-2; TRBD1 agrees at 7 bases. The ends lost 1 base at V and 7 bases at J; junction bases unmatched: 0. CDR1 MNHNS and CDR2 SASEGT come from the germline V gene. The CDR3 is made up of 12 amino acids. CDR3 region: CASSEGQGGYTF. In DNA, the CDR3 is TGTGCCAGCAGTGAAGGACAGGGTGGCTACACCTTC.

The V and J genes are TRBV28 and TRBJ2-7, with 11 bases aligning to TRBD2. J lost 4 bases, V lost 5 bases, and 7 bases had no gene match. The CDR3 is 15 amino acids. Germline CDR1 MDHEN, CDR2 SYDVKM. The CDR3 protein is CASSVRLAGRYEQYF. CDR3 sequence (DNA): TGTGCCAGCAGTGTGAGACTAGCGGGAAGGTACGAGCAGTACTTC.

This clonotype was recorded a few times. The V call is TRBV13, the J call TRBJ2-7, with 8 positions matching TRBD2. The CDR3 is made up of 14 amino acids. Trimming cost V 4 bases and J 2 bases; bases outside gene matches: 4. Germline values: CDR1 PRHDT, CDR2 FYEKMQ (reference sequence). In DNA form, the CDR3 reads TGTGCCAGCAGCTCGACTAGCGCGACCTACGAGCAGTACTTC. Translation gives CASSSTSATYEQYF.

The genes are TRBV12-3 or TRBV12-4 and TRBJ2-5; no clear D. This CDR3 region has 14 residues. Between the trimmed V and J ends, which lost 3 bases and 11 bases, there was a span of 19 bases. CDR3 in DNA: TGTGCCAGCAGTTTGGGCCAGGCGACAAGTGAGCAGTACTTC. It codes for CASSLGQATSEQYF.

The rearrangement uses TRBV6-5 and TRBJ1-2; weak D call: TRBD1 (5 bases). V gave up 8 bases and J gave up 4 bases, with 14 bases separating them. Germline assignment: CDR1 MNHEY and CDR2 SVGAGI. The CDR3 is 13 residues long. The CDR3 region is CASGVFGAYGYTF. In nucleotides, the CDR3 is TGTGCCAGCGGAGTTTTTGGGGCCTATGGCTACACCTTC.

The chain is built from TRBV20-1 and TRBJ2-2; D gene ambiguous. V lost 0 bases to trimming and J lost 7 bases, with 9 bases between them. Germline V CDR1 and CDR2: DFQATT, SNEGSKA (reference sequence). The CDR3 runs 13 residues. CDR3: CSARDSPSGELFF. The CDR3 DNA is TGCAGTGCTAGAGATTCACCGAGCGGGGAGCTGTTTTTT.

The chain couples TRBV29-1 to TRBJ1-2; the match to TRBD1 covers 8 bases. Germline assignment: CDR1 SQVTM and CDR2 ANQGSEA. This CDR3 is 12 amino acids long. The ends lost 3 bases at V and 8 bases at J; junction bases unmatched: 5. The CDR3 DNA reads as TGCAGCGTTGACCCTCCAGGGGGCGGCTACACCTTC. As protein: CSVDPPGGGYTF.

This clonotype was seen more than once but under ten times. The V and J genes are TRBV29-1 and TRBJ1-2; 7 bases are shared with TRBD1. Germline assignment: CDR1 SQVTM and CDR2 ANQGSEA. CDR3 length: 11 amino acids. With V trimmed by 7 bases and J by 6 bases, 5 bases remained unmatched. The chain's CDR3 is CSDRGGDGYTF. The DNA for the CDR3 is TGCAGCGACAGGGGAGGGGATGGCTACACCTTC. The variable domain in full, with the rest retrieved from reference TRBV29-1 and TRBJ1-2, is SAVISQKPSRDICQRGTSLTIQCQVDSQVTMMFWYRQQPGQSLTLIATANQGSEATYESGFVIDKFPISRPNLTFSTLTVSNMSPEDSSIYLCSDRGGDGYTFGSGTRLTVV.

This clonotype was observed at least ten times. The rearrangement uses TRBV5-1 and TRBJ2-3; a weak D match, TRBD1 (5 bases). The CDR3 loop spans 14 amino acids. Germline lookup yields CDR1 SGHRS and CDR2 YFSETQ. Trimming took 5 bases from V and 3 from J, leaving 13 bases between them. CDR3 sequence (DNA): TGCGCCAGCAGGGCGACAGTCGCAACAGATACGCAGTATTTT. Its protein is CASRATVATDTQYF.

V gene TRBV20-1 combines with J gene TRBJ2-7, with TRBD2 identical over 11 bases. Trimming removed 3 bases from V and 2 bases from J; junction bases left unmatched: 3. The CDR3 sequence is 14 residues long. CDR1 and CDR2 from the germline V gene are DFQATT and SNEGSKA (reference sequence). Here the CDR3 reads CSASGSGRAYEQYF. CDR3 coding DNA: TGCAGTGCTAGCGGTAGCGGGAGGGCCTACGAGCAGTACTTC.